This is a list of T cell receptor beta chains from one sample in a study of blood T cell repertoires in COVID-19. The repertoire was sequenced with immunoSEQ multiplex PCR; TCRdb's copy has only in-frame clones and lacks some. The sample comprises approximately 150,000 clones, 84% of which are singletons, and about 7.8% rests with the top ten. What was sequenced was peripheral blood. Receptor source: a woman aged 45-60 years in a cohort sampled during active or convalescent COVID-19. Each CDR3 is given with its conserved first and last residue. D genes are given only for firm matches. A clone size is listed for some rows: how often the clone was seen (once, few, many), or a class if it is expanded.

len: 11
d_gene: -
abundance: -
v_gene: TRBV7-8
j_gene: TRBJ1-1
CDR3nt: TGTGCCAGCTGGACTAGCACTGAAGCTTTCTTT
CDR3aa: CASWTSTEAFF

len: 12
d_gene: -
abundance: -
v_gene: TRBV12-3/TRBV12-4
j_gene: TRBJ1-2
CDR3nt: TGTGCCAGCAGGCGAACAGACTATGGCTACACCTTC
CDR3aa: CASRRTDYGYTF

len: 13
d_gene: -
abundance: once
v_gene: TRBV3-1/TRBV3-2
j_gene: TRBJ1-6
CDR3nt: TGTGCCAGCAGCCGCCCGGGGGATTCACCCCTCCACTTT
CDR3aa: CASSRPGDSPLHF

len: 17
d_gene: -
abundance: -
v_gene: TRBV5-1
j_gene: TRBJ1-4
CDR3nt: TGCGCCAGCAGCTTGGGCCAGGACCCGCGGGCTAATGAAAAACTGTTTTTT
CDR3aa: CASSLGQDPRANEKLFF

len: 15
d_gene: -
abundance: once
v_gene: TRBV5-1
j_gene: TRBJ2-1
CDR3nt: TGCGCCAGCAGCTTGGAACTACCCCCTAGGAATGAGCAGTTCTTC
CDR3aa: CASSLELPPRNEQFF

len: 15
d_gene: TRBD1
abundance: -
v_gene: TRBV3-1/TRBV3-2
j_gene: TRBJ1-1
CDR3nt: TGTGCCAGCAGCCACCTAGGGGGCGGGAACACTGAAGCTTTCTTT
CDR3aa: CASSHLGGGNTEAFF

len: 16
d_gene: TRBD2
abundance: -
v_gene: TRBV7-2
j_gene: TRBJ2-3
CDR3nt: TGTGCCAGCAGCTCTGGGAACCCGGGACTAGGGGATACGCAGTATTTT
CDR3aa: CASSSGNPGLGDTQYF

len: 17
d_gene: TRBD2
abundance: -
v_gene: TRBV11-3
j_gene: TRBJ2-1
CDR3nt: TGTGCCAGCAGCTTAGTGGGTAGCGGGGGGGCTTATAATGAGCAGTTCTTC
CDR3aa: CASSLVGSGGAYNEQFF

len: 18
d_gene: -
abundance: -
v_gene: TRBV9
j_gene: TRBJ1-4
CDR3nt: TGTGCCAGCAGCGCGACGTCGGGGGGGGCGCTGGGTAATGAAAAACTGTTTTTT
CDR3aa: CASSATSGGALGNEKLFF

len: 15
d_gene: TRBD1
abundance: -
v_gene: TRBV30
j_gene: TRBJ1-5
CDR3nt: TGTGCCTGGAGTGTACCGGGACAGGGGAATCAGCCCCAGCATTTT
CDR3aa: CAWSVPGQGNQPQHF

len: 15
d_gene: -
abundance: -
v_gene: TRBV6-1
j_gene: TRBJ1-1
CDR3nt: TGTGCCAGCAGTGAAGCGAGTCAGCGAAACACTGAAGCTTTCTTT
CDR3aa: CASSEASQRNTEAFF

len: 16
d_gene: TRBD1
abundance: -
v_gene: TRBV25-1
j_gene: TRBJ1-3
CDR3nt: TGTGCCAGCAGCTCCATAGACAGGGGCTCTGGAAACACCATATATTTT
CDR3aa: CASSSIDRGSGNTIYF

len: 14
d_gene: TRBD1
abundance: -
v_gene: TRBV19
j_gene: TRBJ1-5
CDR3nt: TGTGCCAGTAGTAAGGACAGGGGGCATCAGCCCCAGCATTTT
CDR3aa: CASSKDRGHQPQHF

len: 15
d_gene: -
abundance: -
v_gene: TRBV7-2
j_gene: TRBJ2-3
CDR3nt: TGTGCCAGCAGCTTAGCCCTAGGTTGGGCAGATACGCAGTATTTT
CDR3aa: CASSLALGWADTQYF

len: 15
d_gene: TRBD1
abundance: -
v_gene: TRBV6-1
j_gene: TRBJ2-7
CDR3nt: TGTGCCAGCAGTGAATTGGTCGGGACAGCCTACGAGCAGTACTTC
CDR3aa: CASSELVGTAYEQYF

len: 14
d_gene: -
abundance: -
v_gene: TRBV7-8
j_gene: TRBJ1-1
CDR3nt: TGTGCCAGCAGCTCCCGGGCGGGTCCCACTGAAGCTTTCTTT
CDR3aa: CASSSRAGPTEAFF

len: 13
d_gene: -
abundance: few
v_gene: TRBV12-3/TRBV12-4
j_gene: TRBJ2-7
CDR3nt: TGTGCCAGCAGTTTAATAGGCGGTCAGCACCAGTACTTC
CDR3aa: CASSLIGGQHQYF

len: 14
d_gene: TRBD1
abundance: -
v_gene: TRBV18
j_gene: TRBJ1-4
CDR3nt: TGTGCCAGCGAGCCGGGACAGGGTAATGAAAAACTGTTTTTT
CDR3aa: CASEPGQGNEKLFF